What follows are 32 T cell receptor beta chains derived from one specimen sequenced in a study of blood T cell repertoires in COVID-19. Sequenced by immunoSEQ multiplex PCR; TCRdb stores in-frame clones only, minus some. The sample lists about 480,000 clones, more than 85% occurring once. The sequencing sample was made of PBMCs or T cells enriched from blood (not recorded which). These receptors all come from a woman aged 55-70 years who had recovered from COVID-19.

The chain combines TRBV28 with TRBJ1-3; 11 nucleotides align to TRBD1. The J segment lost 2 bases and the V segment lost 5 bases, leaving 14 bases of the junction unmatched. The CDR3 has 19 amino acids. The germline gives CDR1 MDHEN, CDR2 SYDVKM. The CDR3: CASSPLGRTGGPPGNTIYF. The CDR3, as DNA: TGTGCCAGCAGTCCCCTCGGGAGGACAGGGGGCCCGCCTGGAAACACCATATATTTT.

The chain employs TRBV7-9 and TRBJ2-2, with D possibly TRBD2 on 5 matching bases. From germline, CDR1 is SEHNR and CDR2 FQNEAQ (reference sequence). V was shortened by 2 bases and J by 4 bases, with 14 bases between the two germline ends. This CDR3 spans 16 amino acids. This chain's CDR3 is CASSLSYGISTGELFF. The CDR3 DNA reads as TGTGCCAGCAGCTTATCTTACGGGATCTCCACCGGGGAGCTGTTTTTT.

This clone was counted a single time. The gene calls are TRBV29-1 and TRBJ1-4; no firm D call. CDR1 and CDR2 (germline): SQVTM, ANQGSEA. CDR3 length: 14 amino acids. Trimming pared 5 bases from V and 6 bases from J, leaving 16 bases between. For the CDR3, the DNA is TGCAGCGTTAAATCTAGGCCAGAAGATGAAAAACTGTTTTTT. Protein product: CSVKSRPEDEKLFF.

The J gene is TRBJ1-2, the V gene TRBV11-3; no definite D call. Trimming left V 0 bases short and J 3 bases short, with 11 bases between. CDR1 is SGHNT and CDR2 is YENEEA in the germline V gene. This CDR3 is 15 amino acids long. Written as DNA, the CDR3 is TGTGCCAGCAGCTTAGACCCAACATCCGACTATGGCTACACCTTC. This gives the protein CASSLDPTSDYGYTF.

This clone was counted between two and nine times. The V and J genes are TRBV12-5 and TRBJ1-4; 7 nucleotides line up with TRBD1. The CDR3 extends over 16 amino acids. Germline CDR1 and CDR2: LGHNT and FRNRAP. V lost 0 bases to trimming and J lost 8 bases; unmatched junction nucleotides: 9. CDR3 in DNA: TGTGCTAGTGGTTTGGTAAACAGGGGTGCGCCAGAAAAACTGTTTTTT. Encoded protein: CASGLVNRGAPEKLFF. Combining the CDR3 with reference TRBV12-5 and TRBJ1-4 gives the whole variable domain DARVTQTPRHKVTEMGQEVTMRCQPILGHNTVFWYRQTMMQGLELLAYFRNRAPLDDSGMPKDRFSAEMPDATLATLKIQPSEPRDSAVYFCASGLVNRGAPEKLFFGSGTQLSVL.

The rearrangement joins TRBV4-2 to TRBJ2-1; D is uncertain. Trimming shortened V by 5 bases and J by 4 bases, and 3 bases separated the two germline ends. The CDR3 consists of 11 residues. CDR1 and CDR2 (germline): LGHNA, YNFKEQ. CDR3 in amino acids: CASSVYNEQFF. CDR3 DNA sequence: TGTGCCAGCAGCGTATACAATGAGCAGTTCTTC.

The chain recombines TRBV2 with TRBJ2-4; D might be TRBD1 (5 bases). Germline loops: CDR1 SNHLY, CDR2 FYNNEI. Deletions cut 5 bases from V and 1 base from J, with 12 bases between. The CDR3 is 15 amino acids. CDR3 amino acids: CASSPQGSAKNIQYF. The CDR3, as DNA: TGTGCCAGCAGTCCTCAGGGAAGCGCCAAAAACATTCAGTACTTC.

This chain joins TRBV7-2 and TRBJ1-3; D is perhaps TRBD1 (6 bases). Germline CDR1 and CDR2: SGHTA and FQGNSA. This CDR3 has 14 residues. The V and J ends lost 5 bases and 1 base respectively, with 9 bases between them. The CDR3 region has the DNA TGTGCCAGCAGCCAGGGGTGGTCTGGAAACACCATATATTTT. Its protein is CASSQGWSGNTIYF.

The gene calls are TRBV5-1 and TRBJ2-5; D perhaps matches TRBD1 (7 bases). CDR1 SGHRS and CDR2 YFSETQ come from the germline V gene. This CDR3 spans 15 amino acids. Trimming shortened V by 2 bases and J by 2 bases, and 13 bases separated the two germline ends. The CDR3 spells CASSFLGGQQETQYF. The CDR3 DNA reads TGCGCCAGCAGCTTTTTGGGGGGACAGCAAGAGACCCAGTACTTC.

The chain joins TRBV10-3 to TRBJ2-3; TRBD2 aligns across 15 bases. Germline values: CDR1 ENHRY, CDR2 SYGVKD. CDR3 length equals 15 residues. With V trimmed by 10 bases and J by 6 bases, 8 bases remained unmatched. The CDR3 spells CATGGTSGGHDTQYF. The DNA of the CDR3 is TGTGCCACCGGGGGGACTAGCGGGGGGCACGATACGCAGTATTTT.

CDR3 region: CASSPQGFGEQYF. The CDR3 DNA reads TGTGCCAGCAGCCCCCAGGGCTTTGGCGAGCAGTACTTC. The chain uses TRBV3-1 (or the pseudogene TRBV3-2) and TRBJ2-7, with D tentatively TRBD1 (5 bases). V was trimmed by 4 bases and J by 6 bases, leaving 13 bases between them. CDR1 LGHDT and CDR2 YNNKEL come from the germline V gene (reference sequence). This CDR3 is 13 amino acids long.

This clone was recorded once. The chain recombines TRBV2 with TRBJ1-5, with D possibly matching TRBD1 (5 bases). Germline CDR1 reads SNHLY; CDR2 reads FYNNEI. Trimming left V 0 bases short and J 1 base short, with 16 bases between. The CDR3 is 18 residues long. CDR3 protein: CASSEALHPGRSNQPQHF. Written as DNA, the CDR3 is TGTGCCAGCAGTGAAGCGCTTCACCCAGGGAGGAGCAATCAGCCCCAGCATTTT.

The genes are TRBV27 and TRBJ2-7, with 8 bases lining up with TRBD1. Germline V gives CDR1 MNHEY, CDR2 SMNVEV (reference sequence). With 8 bases clipped from V and 1 base from J, the junction kept 10 bases outside the gene matches. This CDR3 has 15 residues. The chain's CDR3 is CASALRGTGSYEQYF. In nucleotides, the CDR3 is TGTGCCAGCGCCTTAAGAGGGACAGGTTCCTACGAGCAGTACTTC.

There are a few counts of this clone. The rearrangement joins TRBV10-2 to TRBJ2-1, with 11 bases matching TRBD2. V lost 6 bases, J lost 7 bases, and 5 bases stayed unmatched. CDR1 and CDR2 from the germline V gene are WSHSY and SAAADI. The CDR3 contains 14 residues. The CDR3 DNA sequence: TGCGCCAGCAGATCGCTAGCGGGGGGTAATGAGCAGTTCTTC. Amino acids: CASRSLAGGNEQFF.

This clone came up a few times. The chain employs TRBV30 and TRBJ1-1; D may be TRBD1 (5 bases). Trimming cost V 0 bases and J 8 bases, with 10 bases left between them. CDR1 and CDR2 (germline): GTSNPN, SVGIG (reference sequence). CDR3 length: 12 residues. As DNA, the CDR3 is TGTGCCTGGAGTGTAAGGGCAGGGGAAGCTTTCTTT. This sequence encodes CAWSVRAGEAFF. Drawing the rest from reference TRBV30 and TRBJ1-1, the complete variable domain is SQTIHQWPATLVQPVGSPLSLECTVEGTSNPNLYWYRQAAGRGLQLLFYSVGIGQISSEVPQNLSASRPQDRQFILSSKKLLLSDSGFYLCAWSVRAGEAFFGQGTRLTVV.

The chain combines TRBV19 with TRBJ1-5; 8 bases align to TRBD1. V lost 6 bases and J lost 6; bases outside the gene matches: 10. The CDR3 sequence is 15 residues long. Germline V gives CDR1 LNHDA, CDR2 SQIVND (reference sequence). CDR3 loop: CASSPAGGFGQPQHF. The CDR3, as DNA: TGTGCCAGTAGCCCCGCAGGGGGCTTTGGTCAGCCCCAGCATTTT.

The rearrangement joins TRBV18 to TRBJ1-2; TRBD1 is a possible D gene (6 bases). This CDR3 is 15 amino acids long. Germline V gene sequence: CDR1 KGHSH, CDR2 LQKENI. V was clipped by 1 base and J by 3 bases, with 12 bases between them. CDR3 coding DNA: TGTGCCAGCTCACCACGGGTACAGGGTGACTATGGCTACACCTTC. Protein sequence: CASSPRVQGDYGYTF.

In its sample, this clone was seen a few times. This chain links TRBV2 with TRBJ1-4; D is uncertain. Germline assignment: CDR1 SNHLY and CDR2 FYNNEI. The V gene lost 5 bases and the J gene lost 6 bases, with 16 bases spanning the gap. The CDR3 contains 15 residues. CDR3 DNA: TGTGCCAGCAGTTCACGAGGGAAAAGGGATGAAAAACTGTTTTTT. Residues: CASSSRGKRDEKLFF.

The chain recombines TRBV6-5 with TRBJ2-4; D possibly corresponds to TRBD2 (5 bases). In germline, CDR1 is MNHEY, CDR2 SVGAGI. The CDR3 consists of 15 residues. The germline V and J ends were trimmed by 0 bases and 3 bases, with 9 bases remaining between them. For the CDR3, the DNA is TGTGCCAGCAGTTACTCGGAGGTCGGCAAAAACATTCAGTACTTC. This codes for CASSYSEVGKNIQYF.

The DNA of the CDR3 is TGTGCCAGCAGCTTGGGACAGGGACACGAGCAGTACTTC. Protein product: CASSLGQGHEQYF. The gene calls are TRBV5-6 and TRBJ2-7; 7 bases map to TRBD1. The germline V gene encodes CDR1 SGHDT and CDR2 YYEEEE. Germline trimming cut 0 bases from V and 5 bases from J; bases unmatched to any gene: 2. CDR3 length: 13 residues.

The rearrangement uses TRBV14 and TRBJ1-2; TRBD1 agrees at 8 bases. J lost 3 bases, V lost 2 bases, and 8 bases had no gene match. Per germline, CDR1 SGHDN and CDR2 FVKESK. This CDR3 has 16 amino acids. As DNA, the CDR3 is TGTGCCAGCAGCCAACCCCATGGACAGGGTGACTATGGCTACACCTTC. Residues: CASSQPHGQGDYGYTF.

This chain uses TRBV15 with TRBJ1-5; D gene unclear. This CDR3 is built from 15 residues. The V gene's germline CDR1 is LNHNV and CDR2 YYDKDF (reference sequence). Trimming took off 4 bases at V and 2 bases at J, with 12 bases between the two ends. CDR3 nucleotide sequence: TGTGCCACCAGCAATCCTAAGTCGGGCAATCAGCCCCAGCATTTT. Translated: CATSNPKSGNQPQHF.

The J gene is TRBJ1-2, the V gene TRBV6-1; 8 bases line up with TRBD1. J gave up 4 bases and V 2 bases, and 15 bases lay outside the gene matches. The CDR3 totals 18 residues. In germline, CDR1 is MNHNS, CDR2 SASEGT. Written as DNA, the CDR3 is TGTGCCAGCAGTGAAATTTTTCCCGGGACAGGATCTTTCTATGGCTACACCTTC. Translated, it gives CASSEIFPGTGSFYGYTF.

This rearrangement joins TRBV28 to TRBJ1-5, with D tentatively TRBD1 (6 bases). The V gene's germline CDR1 is MDHEN and CDR2 SYDVKM. The CDR3 extends over 15 amino acids. V lost 6 bases, J lost 0 bases, and 12 bases lay in between. CDR3 DNA sequence: TGTGCCAGCAGCTCCCCGGACAGTAGCAATCAGCCCCAGCATTTT. Protein sequence: CASSSPDSSNQPQHF.

V and J are TRBV25-1 and TRBJ2-5, with 10 nucleotides matching TRBD2. The CDR3 covers 16 residues. The germline V gene encodes CDR1 MGHDK and CDR2 SYGVNS. V shed 5 bases, J shed 2 bases, and the junction held 8 bases outside the gene matches. The CDR3: CASSPGLAAHQETQYF. CDR3 DNA: TGTGCCAGCAGTCCCGGACTAGCGGCCCATCAAGAGACCCAGTACTTC.

This clone was found a few times. V and J are TRBV3-1 (or the pseudogene TRBV3-2) and TRBJ1-3; 7 positions agree with TRBD1. V dropped 2 bases and J dropped 2; count of bases not matched to a gene: 3. This CDR3 comprises 15 residues. The germline V gene encodes CDR1 LGHDT and CDR2 YNNKEL (reference sequence). CDR3 in DNA: TGTGCCAGCAGCCAACCTGACAGGGCTGGAAACACCATATATTTT. Translated: CASSQPDRAGNTIYF.

The V and J genes are TRBV15 and TRBJ2-6; TRBD1 aligns across 8 bases. The CDR3 is made up of 14 amino acids. The germline V gene encodes CDR1 LNHNV and CDR2 YYDKDF (reference sequence). With 6 bases clipped from V and 2 bases from J, the junction kept 0 bases outside the gene matches. The CDR3 DNA follows: TGTGCCACCAGGGACAGGGCTGGGGCCAACGTCCTGACTTTC. Its translation is CATRDRAGANVLTF. The whole variable domain, filled in from reference TRBV15 and TRBJ2-6, reads DAMVIQNPRYQVTQFGKPVTLSCSQTLNHNVMYWYQQKSSQAPKLLFHYYDKDFNNEADTPDNFQSRRPNTSFCFLDIRSPGLGDTAMYLCATRDRAGANVLTFGAGSRLTVL.

The V gene is TRBV23-1, the J gene TRBJ2-1; TRBD1 matches 8 bases. TRBV23-1 belongs to the ORF category, with a function that is uncertain. The trim removed 3 bases at V and 3 bases at J, leaving 13 bases unmatched. The CDR3 runs to 18 residues. As DNA, the CDR3 is TGCGCCAGCAGTCACCGCAGGTGCAGGACAGGGTTCTACAATGAGCAGTTCTTC. This gives the protein CASSHRRCRTGFYNEQFF.

The chain is built from TRBV9 and TRBJ1-2; 7 positions agree with TRBD1. Germline V gene lookup returns CDR1 SGDLS and CDR2 YYNGEE. The trim removed 0 bases at V and 10 bases at J, leaving 6 bases unmatched. The CDR3 runs 13 residues. This CDR3 is CASSVAGTVDYTF. DNA for the CDR3: TGTGCCAGCAGCGTAGCTGGGACAGTCGACTACACCTTC. The variable domain in full, completed from reference TRBV9 and TRBJ1-2, reads DSGVTQTPKHLITATGQRVTLRCSPRSGDLSVYWYQQSLDQGLQFLIQYYNGEERAKGNILERFSAQQFPDLHSELNLSSLELGDSALYFCASSVAGTVDYTFGSGTRLTVV.

This clone was observed once. This chain joins TRBV6-1 and TRBJ1-5, with 8 positions matching TRBD1. J gave up 3 bases and V 3 bases, and 4 bases lay outside the gene matches. The germline V gene encodes CDR1 MNHNS and CDR2 SASEGT. This CDR3 region has 15 residues. CDR3 amino acids: CASSDGQGYNQPQHF. The DNA of the CDR3 is TGTGCCAGCAGTGACGGACAGGGATACAATCAGCCCCAGCATTTT.

This rearrangement joins TRBV18 to TRBJ2-6, with D unresolved. The germline V gene encodes CDR1 KGHSH and CDR2 LQKENI. The CDR3 is made up of 14 amino acids. Trimming took off 5 bases at V and 1 base at J, with 6 bases between the two ends. In nucleotides, the CDR3 is TGTGCCAGCTCAAAACAATCTGGGGCCAACGTCCTGACTTTC. It encodes CASSKQSGANVLTF.

The V and J genes are TRBV6-5 and TRBJ1-1, with D perhaps TRBD1 (5 bases). V was trimmed by 6 bases and J by 0 bases, leaving 11 bases between them. CDR1 and CDR2 (germline): MNHEY, SVGAGI. CDR3 length: 14 amino acids. CDR3 nucleotides: TGTGCCAGCAGGTCCGGGACTCTGAACACTGAAGCTTTCTTT. It codes for CASRSGTLNTEAFF.